This T cell receptor beta chain derives from a study of blood T cell repertoires in COVID-19. Study information: The United States, Italy and Spain supplied acute and convalescent COVID-19 samples.

CDR3 length: 16 amino acids. Germline CDR1 and CDR2: SGDLS and YYNGEE. The trim removed 0 bases at V and 7 bases at J, leaving 10 bases unmatched. Data came from immunoSEQ multiplex PCR; TCRdb stores just in-frame clones and leaves some out. The table lists almost 55,000 clones, around 90% of them singletons. The source material was peripheral blood. The origin of this receptor is a human donor in a cohort sampled during active COVID-19. V usage is TRBV9 and J usage is TRBJ2-7; 10 nucleotides line up with TRBD1. CDR3 bases: TGTGCCAGCAGCGTAGCTGATAGGACAGGGGGAGAAGAGCAGTACTTC. As protein: CASSVADRTGGEEQYF.